The rows below give T cell receptor beta chains drawn from one sample of a study of CD8 T cells in ankylosing spondylitis. TCRdb used MiXCR to reprocess the 5' RACE reads, holding one entry per CDR3 protein. The table shows 800,000 to 900,000 distinct CDR3 sequences, with 10% to 15% occurring only once. Sequenced input: blood, either unsorted or a sorted T cell fraction (not recorded which). The receptors originated from a male donor with ankylosing spondylitis. Both conserved end residues are part of each CDR3. The order of the fields is V gene, clone size, J gene, CDR3 protein. The listing skips clone size in some rows; elsewhere it reads once, few, many or a size class.

TRBV20-1	few	TRBJ2-7	CSARGNRGGVYEQYF
TRBV20-1	many	TRBJ2-3	CSASLGTQYF
TRBV11-1	.	TRBJ2-1	CASSLVKLAGGRRVEQFF
TRBV7-9	few	TRBJ1-1	CASSLKMGPNTEAFF
TRBV20-1	many	TRBJ2-3	CSASTPGQGVSDTQYF
TRBV6-2/TRBV6-3	few	TRBJ2-5	CASSYRKETQYF
TRBV7-2	.	TRBJ2-5	CASSLAMGQETQYF
TRBV7-6	.	TRBJ1-5	CASSSVGRYSNQPQHF
TRBV18	few	TRBJ1-4	CASSPTGGYGKLFF
TRBV10-3	few	TRBJ2-5	CAISGTGMRETQYF
TRBV6-1	many	TRBJ1-2	CASNRQGIDGYTF
TRBV7-9	.	TRBJ2-1	CASSSGVGSNEQFF
TRBV5-1	.	TRBJ2-2	CASSPNPNTGELFF
TRBV7-9	.	TRBJ2-3	CASSSLAAQYF
TRBV10-3	many	TRBJ1-2	CAISDLKRSF
TRBV25-1	.	TRBJ2-7	CASSDDRGSYEQYF
TRBV29-1	few	TRBJ1-1	CSVSTYNSGDTEAFF
TRBV20-1	few	TRBJ2-3	CSATTSGYTDTQYF
TRBV13	.	TRBJ2-5	CASSSGTGGGETQYF
TRBV6-2/TRBV6-3	.	TRBJ2-5	CASRPSGSETQYF
TRBV18	.	TRBJ1-2	CASSSYNRGLGYGYTF
TRBV20-1	many	TRBJ2-1	CSGIAGGLTYNEQFF
TRBV20-1	many	TRBJ2-7	CSAYSGRAEEQYF
TRBV20-1	.	TRBJ2-7	CSAPRAGQGRFYSYEQYF
TRBV30	many	TRBJ2-3	CAWRGEASTDTQYF
TRBV7-2	.	TRBJ2-1	CASSPRLAGGSNQFF
TRBV20-1	few	TRBJ2-1	CSARRVAGGYNEQFF
TRBV10-3	.	TRBJ2-3	CAISKQGTSTDTQYF
TRBV10-3	few	TRBJ1-2	CAISLRGGVDGYTF
TRBV6-5	few	TRBJ2-6	CASSSTPGANVLTF
TRBV30	few	TRBJ1-2	CAWRTGNYGYTF
TRBV6-1	.	TRBJ2-7	CASRGQASSYEQYF
TRBV5-5	few	TRBJ2-3	CASSLSWDTDTQYF
TRBV5-1	few	TRBJ1-2	CASSLGTGQAAGGYTF
TRBV4-1	.	TRBJ2-7	CASSQVRGDIYEQYF
TRBV20-1	.	TRBJ2-7	CCARSPLAGTGGYEQYF
TRBV20-1	.	TRBJ2-5	CSARWTGRGETQYF
TRBV7-6	.	TRBJ1-1	CASSLVLADMNTEAFF
TRBV28	few	TRBJ2-7	CASTEGQGGSYEQYF
TRBV2	.	TRBJ1-1	CASRHYLLTGGEAFF
TRBV27	many	TRBJ2-1	CASKLVGTNEQFF
TRBV10-3	.	TRBJ2-1	CAISDSTGSLTYNEQFF
TRBV20-1	.	TRBJ1-2	CSAQSSYGYTF
TRBV10-3	.	TRBJ2-3	CAISEWMPSTDTQYF
TRBV4-2	few	TRBJ2-1	CASSAKMAPSSYNEQFF
TRBV7-9	.	TRBJ2-5	CASSRTSGGAPKTQYF
TRBV25-1	once	TRBJ1-4	CASSDWTNEKLFF
TRBV25-1	.	TRBJ1-1	CASIRQGGSRFAFF
TRBV20-1	.	TRBJ2-7	CSARVREYEQYF
TRBV18	.	TRBJ2-3	CASSHYRGGTDTQYF
TRBV10-3	.	TRBJ1-6	CAIRSDRSSYNSPLHF
TRBV5-1	.	TRBJ1-3	CASSGGSDGNTIYF
TRBV24-1	few	TRBJ2-3	CATSEGDGLTDTQYF
TRBV28	.	TRBJ1-5	CASSLARWGMSNQPQHF
TRBV30	few	TRBJ2-3	CAWSQGGSGDTQYF
TRBV27	few	TRBJ2-7	CASSFQGVSVYGYEQYF
TRBV5-1	.	TRBJ2-7	CASSLRGDGAGEQYF
TRBV12-3/TRBV12-4	many	TRBJ2-7	CASSRDRGEQYF
TRBV29-1	many	TRBJ2-2	CSVAQEINTGELFF